This record concerns one TCR beta chain sequence. Its antigen is as yet unknown. The germline V gene encodes CDR1 LGHNA and CDR2 YNFKEQ. The CDR3 has 11 residues. The data belong to a study of cytomegalovirus exposure and HLA in healthy donors. 13 Jbeta primers and 60 Vbeta primers were used for the PCR. Profiled with immunoSEQ multiplex PCR; TCRdb holds only in-frame clones, not every one. The sample has nearly 110,000 clones; over 80% are singletons. Whole-study findings and limits: Solely CMV serostatus was available to characterize immune exposure. Highest at DRB1 and lowest at HLA-C, TCR association rates differed among HLA loci in a later analysis. For TCR beta chains, V- and J-gene trimming was later linked to a missense DCLRE1C variant. The likely origin of a cluster of highly shared sequence variants was a sequencing artifact.

The sequence was obtained from a man between 25 and 39 years old in good health and CMV-seropositive. The rearrangement uses TRBV4-2 and TRBJ2-5; D not resolved. The J call may be faulty, since TRBJ2-7 better matches the DNA end. The specimen sequenced was PBMCs. The CDR3 DNA reads as TGTGCCAGCAGCCAAGGCGCCGAGCAGTACTTC. Protein: CASSQGAEQYF.